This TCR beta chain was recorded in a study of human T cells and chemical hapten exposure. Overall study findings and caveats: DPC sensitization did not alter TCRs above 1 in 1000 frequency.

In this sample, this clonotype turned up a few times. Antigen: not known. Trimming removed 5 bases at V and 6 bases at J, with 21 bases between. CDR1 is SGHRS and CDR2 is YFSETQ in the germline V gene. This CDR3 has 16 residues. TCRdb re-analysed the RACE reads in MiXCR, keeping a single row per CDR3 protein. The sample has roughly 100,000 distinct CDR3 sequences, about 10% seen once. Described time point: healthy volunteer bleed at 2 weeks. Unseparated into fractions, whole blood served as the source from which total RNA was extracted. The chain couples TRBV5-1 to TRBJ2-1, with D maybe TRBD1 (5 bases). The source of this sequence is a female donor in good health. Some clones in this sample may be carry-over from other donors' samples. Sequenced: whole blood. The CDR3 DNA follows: TGCGCCAGCAGGTACGATTGGCAGGGAAGGATCAATGAGCAGTTCTTC. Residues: CASRYDWQGRINEQFF.